This T cell receptor beta chain comes out of a study of blood T cell repertoires in COVID-19. On the study more broadly: Samples taken during acute and convalescent COVID-19 were collected in the United States, Italy and Spain. From T cells, B-cell-depleted T cells, or PBMCs came the material, which was cDNA or gDNA.

This CDR3 region has 15 residues. With 4 bases removed from V and 5 bases from J, the gap between germline ends came to 18 bases. CDR1 and CDR2 (germline): SGHRS, YFSETQ. Per the original data handling: Nucleated cell counts were estimated from reference gene primer amplification. The table came from immunoSEQ multiplex PCR; TCRdb's copy has only in-frame clones and leaves some out. That table is the source of V, J and clone size, and D and trimming were worked out from the DNA. Of around 100,000 clones in the sample, about 80% were seen once. Material for sequencing was peripheral blood. This TCR derives from a woman aged 65 to 85 with acute or convalescent COVID-19. This chain connects TRBV5-1 to TRBJ2-5; TRBD2 is a possible D gene (7 bases). For the CDR3, the DNA is TGCGCCAGCAGCCCAAGGGGGAGGGCGGCGGAGACCCAGTACTTC. Protein product: CASSPRGRAAETQYF.